This TCR beta chain was found in a study of cytomegalovirus exposure and HLA in healthy donors. Broader study findings: High sensitivity and specificity were reportedly achieved when the classifier diagnosed cytomegalovirus status. Cytomegalovirus association was assigned to about 180 TCR beta chains. Across donors, most TCRs were seen rarely, yet some public ones were widespread.

Sequenced by immunoSEQ multiplex PCR; TCRdb stores in-frame clones only, minus some. Altogether roughly 100,000 clones are present, around 83% being singletons, with the ten largest covering roughly 4%. Regarding this clone: Its target is not known.

CDR1 is MNHNY and CDR2 is SVGAGI in the germline V gene (reference sequence). The CDR3 contains 15 residues. V was clipped by 3 bases and J by 0 bases, with 6 bases between them. The origin of this receptor is a woman between 18 and 29 years old in good health and CMV-seropositive. The chain joins TRBV6-6 to TRBJ2-6; D is ambiguous. The specimen was PBMCs. In DNA form, the CDR3 reads TGTGCCAGCAGTTATGTACTCTCTGGGGCCAACGTCCTGACTTTC. It specifies CASSYVLSGANVLTF.